The sequence of this TCR beta chain was determined in a study of regulatory T cells in long-lasting Graves disease. iRepertoire HTBI primers and Arm-PCR of CDR3 regions built TCR beta libraries. TCRdb re-derived calls from the multiplex PCR reads in MiXCR, one entry per CDR3 protein. The repertoire includes some 470,000 distinct CDR3 sequences, 20% to 25% of them detected once, and 7% to 9% sits in the top ten. The CDR3 spans 18 residues. From germline, CDR1 is PRHDT and CDR2 FYEKMQ (reference sequence). The germline V and J ends were trimmed by 5 bases and 3 bases, with 22 bases remaining between them. Time point of the sample: persistent/refractory GD, antithyroid drugs over 5 years with positive TRAb. Researchers made the TCR library from RNA that was extracted from PBMCs.

This sequence originates from a female donor with Graves disease. Sequences were derived from peripheral blood mononuclear cells (PBMCs), sampled when the disease was refractory, from a patient treated with antithyroid drugs. The chain has TRBV13 and TRBJ2-2; possibly TRBD1 or TRBD2 for D (5 bases each). CDR3: CASSDTQGARVDTGELFF. CDR3 nucleotides: TGTGCCAGCAGCGATACCCAAGGGGCGCGGGTTGACACCGGGGAGCTGTTTTTT.